Each of the 29 T cell receptor beta chains below was sequenced from the same sample in a study of radiotherapy plus CTLA-4 blockade in lung cancer. Clones were sequenced by immunoSEQ multiplex PCR, and TCRdb holds only the in-frame ones, with some missing. The sample lists about 70,000 clones; around three quarters were seen once. Source: peripheral blood, taken from a patient treated with radiotherapy plus ipilimumab. The receptor set was obtained from a human donor with non-small cell lung cancer who had a complete response to radiotherapy plus ipilimumab.

The V gene is TRBV6-6, the J gene TRBJ2-7; a possible D gene is TRBD1 (5 bases). From germline, CDR1 is MNHNY and CDR2 SVGAGI (reference sequence). Trimming shortened V by 6 bases and J by 3 bases, and 12 bases separated the two germline ends. This CDR3 is 13 amino acids long. CDR3 loop: CASRLLDSYEQYV. CDR3 bases: TGTGCCAGCAGATTGCTTGACAGCTACGAGCAGTACGTC.

CDR3 residues: CASSLGQGEAGYTF. CDR3 DNA sequence: TGTGCCAGCAGCCTAGGACAGGGGGAGGCTGGCTACACCTTC. The genes are TRBV7-9 and TRBJ1-2, with TRBD1 matching over 10 bases. The CDR3 spans 14 residues. The germline CDR1 and CDR2 sequences are SEHNR and FQNEAQ (reference sequence). The J segment lost 7 bases and the V segment lost 5 bases, leaving 7 bases of the junction unmatched.

The chain recombines TRBV9 with TRBJ2-5; TRBD1 agrees at 8 bases. The J call may be in error: the DNA end matches TRBJ2-7 better. Germline V gene lookup returns CDR1 SGDLS and CDR2 YYNGEE. CDR3 size: 14 residues. CDR3 in amino acids: CASSVGDRSYEQYF. In nucleotides, the CDR3 is TGTGCCAGCAGCGTAGGGGACAGGAGTTACGAGCAGTACTTC.

This chain joins TRBV6-5 and TRBJ1-4; possibly TRBD1 for D (6 bases). Per the germline V gene, CDR1 is MNHEY and CDR2 is SVGAGI. The CDR3 is 15 residues long. The V gene lost 2 bases and the J gene lost 4 bases, with 11 bases spanning the gap. CDR3 in DNA: TGTGCCAGCAGTTACACCGGGACAAATAATGAAAAACTGTTTTTT. The encoded protein is CASSYTGTNNEKLFF.

In its sample, this clone was seen a few times. This chain connects TRBV5-1 to TRBJ1-2; D is unclear. The CDR3 consists of 12 residues. The ends were cut back, 4 bases at V and 8 bases at J, with 12 bases in the middle. The germline gives CDR1 SGHRS, CDR2 YFSETQ. The CDR3 DNA is TGCGCCAGCAGCCAAGACTCCTTCGGCTACACCTTC. The encoded protein is CASSQDSFGYTF.

This clone has more than one count but fewer than ten. The chain couples TRBV4-1 to TRBJ1-2, with D perhaps matching TRBD1 (6 bases). The V gene's germline CDR1 is MGHRA and CDR2 YSYEKL. Trimming pared 1 base from V and 8 bases from J, leaving 14 bases between. CDR3 length: 14 amino acids. In nucleotides, the CDR3 is TGCGCCAGCAGCCAAGCTAGGGGGATAAGAGGCTACACCTTC. Protein: CASSQARGIRGYTF.

The chain combines TRBV6-5 with TRBJ1-5; D not certain. V was shortened by 2 bases and J by 9 bases, with 20 bases between the two germline ends. The length of the CDR3 is 16 residues. Looked up from germline, CDR1 is MNHEY and CDR2 is SVGAGI. Written as DNA, the CDR3 is TGTGCCAGCAGTTACCTCGGATCGGCCGGGTCGGGGCCCCAGCATTTT. Protein product: CASSYLGSAGSGPQHF.

This clone showed up many times. The genes are TRBV4-1 and TRBJ1-1; perhaps TRBD1 as D (6 bases). CDR3 length: 15 residues. V was cut by 0 bases and J by 2 bases, with 10 bases left in between. Germline assignment: CDR1 MGHRA and CDR2 YSYEKL. The CDR3 sequence is CASSQDGGSNTEAFF. The CDR3 DNA sequence: TGCGCCAGCAGCCAAGATGGGGGCTCCAACACTGAAGCTTTCTTT.

The chain links TRBV4-3 to TRBJ2-1; 15 bases fit TRBD2. The length of the CDR3 is 20 residues. The J segment lost 4 bases and the V segment lost 0 bases, leaving 10 bases of the junction unmatched. Germline V CDR1 and CDR2: LGHNA, YSLEER. CDR3 in amino acids: CASSQDPPGTSGGKYNEQFF. In nucleotides, the CDR3 is TGCGCCAGCAGCCAAGATCCACCCGGGACTAGCGGGGGGAAATACAATGAGCAGTTCTTC.

The chain employs TRBV29-1 and TRBJ1-1, with D possibly matching TRBD1 (6 bases). Germline CDR1 is SQVTM and CDR2 is ANQGSEA. This CDR3 comprises 13 residues. V lost 7 bases to trimming and J lost 1 base, with 13 bases between them. CDR3 loop: CSAGETGNTEAFF. For the CDR3, the DNA is TGCAGCGCTGGAGAGACAGGGAACACTGAAGCTTTCTTT.

This clone was seen a handful of times. CDR3 sequence (DNA): TGTGCCAGCAGCGTAGGCGGACAGTCTAATGAAAAACTGTTTTTT. The encoded protein is CASSVGGQSNEKLFF. The V call is TRBV9, the J call TRBJ1-4; the D gene is possibly TRBD1 (6 bases). There are 15 residues in the CDR3. Germline assignment: CDR1 SGDLS and CDR2 YYNGEE. V shed 0 bases and J shed 3 bases, with 9 bases lying between them.

This chain connects TRBV10-2 to TRBJ2-7, with TRBD2 matching over 15 bases. The germline CDR1 and CDR2 sequences are WSHSY and SAAADI. The CDR3 length is 17 residues. J gave up 2 bases and V 3 bases, and 5 bases lay outside the gene matches. CDR3 DNA sequence: TGCGCCAGCAGTGATGGGACTAGCGGGGGGACCCCCTACGAGCAGTACTTC. Its protein product is CASSDGTSGGTPYEQYF.

The V gene is TRBV6-6, the J gene TRBJ2-5; perhaps TRBD1 as D (6 bases). Trimming took off 0 bases at V and 4 bases at J, with 12 bases between the two ends. Germline V CDR1 and CDR2: MNHNY, SVGAGI (reference sequence). This CDR3 comprises 15 residues. CDR3 DNA: TGTGCCAGCAGTTACTCAGGGGGTGTGCCAGAGACCCAGTACTTC. It yields the protein CASSYSGGVPETQYF.

This rearrangement joins TRBV7-6 to TRBJ1-1; possibly TRBD1 for D (5 bases). Between the trimmed V and J ends, which lost 5 bases and 4 bases, there was a span of 14 bases. CDR1 and CDR2 from the germline V gene are SGHVS and FNYEAQ. The CDR3 has 14 amino acids. The CDR3 reads CASSKGEFGTEAFF. The CDR3 DNA follows: TGTGCCAGCAGCAAAGGGGAGTTCGGCACTGAAGCTTTCTTT.

The chain joins TRBV10-3 to TRBJ1-6; D might be TRBD1 (5 bases). Germline assignment: CDR1 ENHRY and CDR2 SYGVKD. V lost 4 bases and J lost 6, with 16 bases in between. The CDR3 has 16 residues. CDR3 nucleotide sequence: TGTGCCATCAGTGCGACGACCGGGACGGCTAATTCACCCCTCCACTTT. As protein: CAISATTGTANSPLHF.

CDR3 sequence reads: CASRYDKNQPQHF. The CDR3, as DNA: TGTGCCAGCAGATATGACAAAAATCAGCCCCAGCATTTT. The chain has TRBV6-5 and TRBJ1-5; D uncertain. V shed 6 bases and J shed 4 bases, with 10 bases lying between them. The CDR3 sequence is 13 residues long. The germline CDR1 and CDR2 sequences are MNHEY and SVGAGI.

This clone was detected only once. The V gene is TRBV5-1, the J gene TRBJ2-5; TRBD1 might be the D (5 bases). CDR3 length equals 16 residues. V was shortened by 3 bases and J by 0 bases, with 15 bases between the two germline ends. Germline V lookup: CDR1 SGHRS, CDR2 YFSETQ. This chain's CDR3 is CASSSGQGMDQETQYF. CDR3 in DNA: TGCGCCAGCAGCTCAGGGCAGGGAATGGACCAAGAGACCCAGTACTTC. The whole variable domain, remainder taken from reference TRBV5-1 and TRBJ2-5, is KAGVTQTPRYLIKTRGQQVTLSCSPISGHRSVSWYQQTPGQGLQFLFEYFSETQRNKGNFPGRFSGRQFSNSRSEMNVSTLELGDSALYLCASSSGQGMDQETQYFGPGTRLLVL.

CDR3 DNA: TGTGCCAGCAGCTTATTCTTAGGGAACACCGGGGAGCTGTTTTTT. This sequence encodes CASSLFLGNTGELFF. The chain is built from TRBV11-3 and TRBJ2-2; D is ambiguous. This CDR3 is 15 amino acids long. Germline V gene sequence: CDR1 SGHNT, CDR2 YENEEA. V lost 2 bases and J 1 base, leaving 8 bases between the germline ends.

The V call is TRBV4-3, the J call TRBJ2-3, with D possibly matching TRBD2 (6 bases). The V gene's germline CDR1 is LGHNA and CDR2 YSLEER. V was pared by 0 bases and J by 0 bases, with 16 bases between. This CDR3 has 18 residues. The CDR3: CASSQDGGVRESTDTQYF. The CDR3 DNA sequence: TGCGCCAGCAGCCAAGATGGAGGGGTTAGGGAGAGCACAGATACGCAGTATTTT.

The V and J genes are TRBV7-2 and TRBJ1-5, with 7 bases that match TRBD1. Unmatched junction bases numbered 11, after V lost 5 bases and J lost 4 bases. Germline values: CDR1 SGHTA, CDR2 FQGNSA. The CDR3 totals 16 residues. The chain's CDR3 is CASSALPGTENQPQHF. The DNA for the CDR3 is TGTGCCAGCAGCGCACTACCCGGGACAGAGAATCAGCCCCAGCATTTT.

The rearrangement links TRBV11-3 to TRBJ2-1; 8 bases fit TRBD2. With V trimmed by 6 bases and J by 2 bases, 12 bases remained unmatched. The CDR3 covers 17 residues. Germline-derived CDR1 and CDR2 are SGHNT and YENEEA. The DNA of the CDR3 is TGTGCCAGCAGTCCTTCAGGAACGGGAGGGCCCTACAATGAGCAGTTCTTC. Translated, it gives CASSPSGTGGPYNEQFF.

The chain is built from TRBV6-5 and TRBJ2-7, with a weak D call TRBD2 (6 bases). This CDR3 region has 13 residues. Germline V gives CDR1 MNHEY, CDR2 SVGAGI. V lost 5 bases and J 1 base, leaving 9 bases between the germline ends. CDR3 in amino acids: CASSASESYEQYV. The CDR3 DNA reads TGTGCCAGCAGTGCTAGCGAGTCCTACGAGCAGTACGTC.

The chain couples TRBV10-3 to TRBJ2-5, with D tentatively TRBD2 (6 bases). CDR3 length: 14 amino acids. V was pared by 0 bases and J by 2 bases, with 7 bases between. Germline V lookup: CDR1 ENHRY, CDR2 SYGVKD. CDR3 coding DNA: TGTGCCATCAGTGAGTCGGGGACTCAAGAGACCCAGTACTTC. Amino acids: CAISESGTQETQYF.

This chain links TRBV19 with TRBJ1-5, with D possibly being TRBD1 (6 bases). Germline V CDR1 and CDR2: LNHDA, SQIVND (reference sequence). V lost 7 bases and J 2 bases, leaving 18 bases between the germline ends. This CDR3 region has 16 residues. CDR3 sequence reads: CASTMGGHGGNQPQHF. DNA of the CDR3: TGTGCCAGTACCATGGGGGGACACGGAGGCAATCAGCCCCAGCATTTT.

The rearrangement uses TRBV7-2 and TRBJ2-7; D gene ambiguous. This CDR3 is 11 amino acids long. V was cut by 5 bases and J by 0 bases, with 2 bases left in between. The germline V gene has CDR1 SGHTA and CDR2 FQGNSA. CDR3 loop: CASSPSYEQYF. In DNA form, the CDR3 reads TGTGCCAGCAGCCCCTCCTACGAGCAGTACTTC.

The CDR3 loop is CASSEFASGKYNEQFF. The CDR3 DNA reads TGTGCCAGCAGTGAGTTTGCTAGCGGGAAGTACAATGAGCAGTTCTTC. The gene calls are TRBV2 and TRBJ2-1; 9 nucleotides match TRBD2. Trimming at V came to 3 bases and at J to 4 bases, leaving 7 bases not matched to a gene. CDR1 and CDR2 from the germline V gene are SNHLY and FYNNEI. This CDR3 is 16 amino acids long.

V and J are TRBV6-1 and TRBJ1-6; D gene ambiguous. The germline V gene has CDR1 MNHNS and CDR2 SASEGT. This CDR3 has 13 amino acids. V was pared by 11 bases and J by 8 bases, with 16 bases between. CDR3 region: CAVSRGLDSPLHF. The CDR3 region has the DNA TGTGCCGTAAGCCGGGGATTGGATTCACCCCTCCACTTT.

The V gene is TRBV25-1, the J gene TRBJ2-4, with D perhaps being TRBD1 or TRBD2 (5 bases each). Trimming stripped 2 bases from V and 8 bases from J, with 13 bases between. Germline V gives CDR1 MGHDK, CDR2 SYGVNS. The CDR3 totals 14 residues. CDR3 residues: CASSERDPRDIQYF. Written as DNA, the CDR3 is TGTGCCAGCAGTGAACGGGACCCTAGGGACATTCAGTACTTC.

This chain uses TRBV5-6 with TRBJ2-7, with D tentatively TRBD2 (6 bases). Germline CDR1 and CDR2: SGHDT and YYEEEE. This CDR3 contains 13 residues. Trimming shortened V by 4 bases and J by 7 bases, and 15 bases separated the two germline ends. CDR3 sequence (DNA): TGTGCCAGCAGCCCTATCCCGGGGGAGGAGCAGTACTTC. As protein: CASSPIPGEEQYF.